The next 8 T cell receptor beta chains were all read from a single sample in a study of blood T cell repertoires in COVID-19. TCRdb's copy holds only in-frame clones and misses some; the assay was immunoSEQ multiplex PCR. The sample yields approximately 250,000 clones, 75% to 85% seen once. The sequenced sample was peripheral blood. The origin of the receptors is a woman in her thirties or forties who had recovered from COVID-19.

The rearrangement uses TRBV7-2 and TRBJ1-1; D is ambiguous. Trimming left V 5 bases short and J 9 bases short, with 16 bases between. Germline CDR1 and CDR2: SGHTA and FQGNSA. There are 13 residues in the CDR3. CDR3 loop: CASSTTRRVKAFF. The CDR3 coding sequence is TGTGCCAGCAGCACCACGCGGCGGGTAAAAGCTTTCTTT.

This clone qualifies as medium-sized. This chain joins TRBV9 and TRBJ2-3; 12 bases fit TRBD1. From germline, CDR1 is SGDLS and CDR2 YYNGEE. Losses at the gene ends were 0 bases for V and 2 bases for J; bases not matched to a gene: 7. The CDR3 loop spans 18 amino acids. The CDR3: CASSVEVGTGGPTDTQYF. CDR3 sequence (DNA): TGTGCCAGCAGCGTAGAGGTGGGGACAGGGGGCCCCACAGATACGCAGTATTTT.

This chain links TRBV19 with TRBJ2-3; TRBD2 aligns across 7 bases. Germline V gives CDR1 LNHDA, CDR2 SQIVND (reference sequence). The V and J ends lost 6 bases and 3 bases, in that order; junction bases with no gene match: 12. The CDR3 contains 16 residues. DNA for the CDR3: TGTGCCAGTAGACCCTTACGTAGCGGGTTGACAGATACGCAGTATTTT. It translates to CASRPLRSGLTDTQYF.

This chain joins TRBV6-6 and TRBJ2-7, with TRBD1 identical over 10 bases. Trimming cost V 6 bases and J 7 bases; bases outside gene matches: 9. This CDR3 has 14 residues. Germline V lookup: CDR1 MNHNY, CDR2 SVGAGI (reference sequence). CDR3 sequence: CASRKGQGVGEQYF. The CDR3 bases are TGTGCCAGCAGAAAAGGACAGGGGGTCGGGGAGCAGTACTTC.

V usage is TRBV28 and J usage is TRBJ2-7; 7 nucleotides agree with TRBD1. J gave up 1 base and V 4 bases, and 7 bases lay outside the gene matches. CDR1 is MDHEN, CDR2 SYDVKM, per germline. CDR3 size: 15 residues. The CDR3 sequence: CASSSPQGISYEQYF. CDR3 DNA: TGTGCCAGCAGTTCCCCACAGGGGATTTCCTACGAGCAGTACTTC.

V gene TRBV2 combines with J gene TRBJ2-3; 10 bases align to TRBD2. This CDR3 spans 16 amino acids. Germline lookup yields CDR1 SNHLY and CDR2 FYNNEI. Trimming removed 3 bases from V and 3 bases from J; junction bases left unmatched: 6. For the CDR3, the DNA is TGTGCCAGCAGTGACAGCGGGGGGGCTGGGACAGATACGCAGTATTTT. Protein: CASSDSGGAGTDTQYF. The entire variable domain, with the rest obtained from reference TRBV2 and TRBJ2-3, is as follows: EPEVTQTPSHQVTQMGQEVILRCVPISNHLYFYWYRQILGQKVEFLVSFYNNEISEKSEIFDDQFSVERPDGSNFTLKIRSTKLEDSAMYFCASSDSGGAGTDTQYFGPGTRLTVL.

V is TRBV9 and J is TRBJ1-3, with TRBD1 matching over 10 bases. The CDR3 sequence is 16 residues long. The V and J ends lost 0 bases and 8 bases, in that order; junction bases with no gene match: 8. The germline V gene has CDR1 SGDLS and CDR2 YYNGEE. CDR3 bases: TGTGCCAGCAGCGTAGCAGACAGGGGGCGGCAAGACACCATATATTTT. Encoded protein: CASSVADRGRQDTIYF.

A few counts support this clone. The chain couples TRBV18 to TRBJ1-1; a weak D match, TRBD1 (5 bases). Germline V gene sequence: CDR1 KGHSH, CDR2 LQKENI. CDR3 size: 14 residues. V lost 4 bases and J 5 bases, leaving 14 bases between the germline ends. The CDR3 bases are TGTGCCAGCTCACTGGACACCCGATGGACTGAAGCTTTCTTT. Translating it yields CASSLDTRWTEAFF.